The sequence of this T cell receptor (beta chain) was determined in a study of response to subunit inactivated influenza vaccine. A single record per CDR3 protein comes from TCRdb applying MiXCR to the RT-PCR reads. Of 500,000 or so distinct CDR3 sequences in the sample, approximately 11% were seen once. This clonotype was counted ten times or more. Its cognate antigen is unknown. The CDR3 loop spans 13 amino acids. Trimming left V 8 bases short and J 5 bases short, with 14 bases between. Germline CDR1 is KGHSH and CDR2 is LQKENI. General study results and limits: After each seasonal influenza vaccination, few new T cells are recruited, the authors suggested.

This TCR derives from a man aged 50 to 59 who received an inactivated influenza vaccine. The chain couples TRBV18 to TRBJ2-3, with D possibly TRBD2 on 6 matching bases. The source material was PBMCs from blood, sampled more than 35 days after vaccination. CDR3 sequence (DNA): TGTGCCAGCAGTCCCCCCGGGGGAGATACGCAGTATTTT. Protein: CASSPPGGDTQYF.